These 15 T cell receptor beta chains share one sample of origin, sequenced in a study of blood T cell repertoires in COVID-19. Using immunoSEQ multiplex PCR, the repertoire was profiled, and TCRdb retains in-frame clones only, with some absent. The profile covers 140,000 or so clones, with approximately 89% appearing a single time and about 11% taken by the ten largest. Sequences were obtained from peripheral blood. The receptors were gathered from a man between 60 and 75 years old with active or convalescent COVID-19.

The chain recombines TRBV20-1 with TRBJ1-5; 7 positions agree with TRBD1. Germline V gene sequence: CDR1 DFQATT, CDR2 SNEGSKA (reference sequence). After removal of 3 bases from V and 5 bases from J, the junction contained 10 bases not matched to a gene. There are 15 residues in the CDR3. The CDR3 coding sequence is TGCAGTGCTAGTATGTACCGGGACAGTTATCAGCCCCAGCATTTT. The encoded protein is CSASMYRDSYQPQHF.

The chain uses TRBV30 and TRBJ1-2, with TRBD1 matching 7 bases. J gave up 8 bases and V 4 bases, and 10 bases lay outside the gene matches. The germline V gene encodes CDR1 GTSNPN and CDR2 SVGIG (reference sequence). The CDR3 runs to 13 residues. DNA of the CDR3: TGTGCCTGGACCCTCGGACAGGCGGGCGGCTACACCTTC. Encoded protein: CAWTLGQAGGYTF.

This chain uses TRBV30 with TRBJ1-5; TRBD1 might be the D (5 bases). V lost 1 base, J lost 5 bases, and 9 bases lay in between. Germline CDR1 reads GTSNPN; CDR2 reads SVGIG (reference sequence). This CDR3 spans 13 amino acids. CDR3 sequence (DNA): TGTGCCTGGAGTGCTGGGGGGTATCAGCCCCAGCATTTT. This encodes CAWSAGGYQPQHF.

The rearrangement uses TRBV7-6 and TRBJ2-3, with 7 bases aligning to TRBD2. Germline-derived CDR1 and CDR2 are SGHVS and FNYEAQ. The trim removed 0 bases at V and 2 bases at J, leaving 8 bases unmatched. The CDR3 runs 17 residues. The DNA of the CDR3 is TGTGCCAGCAGCTTAGCCGGGACTACCGGCCCCACAGATACGCAGTATTTT. Protein: CASSLAGTTGPTDTQYF.

The gene calls are TRBV6-5 and TRBJ1-1; 8 bases align to TRBD1. Germline CDR1 reads MNHEY; CDR2 reads SVGAGI. The CDR3 has 13 residues. V gave up 10 bases and J gave up 8 bases; unmatched junction bases: 12. The CDR3 protein is CATSRPGGEEAFF. DNA of the CDR3: TGTGCCACCTCTCGCCCAGGGGGCGAGGAAGCTTTCTTT.

The rearrangement links TRBV6-5 to TRBJ1-2; TRBD1 matches 8 bases. The junction had 13 bases not matched to a gene; V was cut back by 8 bases and J by 8 bases. From germline, CDR1 is MNHEY and CDR2 SVGAGI. The CDR3 contains 14 residues. CDR3 DNA: TGTGCCAGCTCCCCTCCAGGGGGCAGGATAGGCTACACCTTC. Translating gives CASSPPGGRIGYTF.

The chain couples TRBV28 to TRBJ2-1, with D perhaps matching TRBD2 (6 bases). From germline, CDR1 is MDHEN and CDR2 SYDVKM. The CDR3 consists of 12 residues. V shed 6 bases and J shed 8 bases, with 11 bases lying between them. The CDR3 loop is CASRGRRDEQFF. In nucleotides, the CDR3 is TGTGCCAGCAGGGGTAGGAGGGATGAGCAGTTCTTC.

This chain connects TRBV7-9 to TRBJ2-7, with D possibly TRBD2 on 5 matching bases. V lost 3 bases to trimming and J lost 1 base, with 7 bases between them. CDR3 length: 13 residues. Per the germline V gene, CDR1 is SEHNR and CDR2 is FQNEAQ (reference sequence). The CDR3, as DNA: TGTGCCAGCAGCTTTCGGACTTCCTACGAGCAGTACTTC. Protein: CASSFRTSYEQYF. Supplemented by reference TRBV7-9 and TRBJ2-7, the full variable domain reads DTGVSQNPRHKITKRGQNVTFRCDPISEHNRLYWYRQTLGQGPEFLTYFQNEAQLEKSRLLSDRFSAERPKGSFSTLEIQRTEQGDSAMYLCASSFRTSYEQYFGPGTRLTVT.

This clone has only one observation. The genes are TRBV18 and TRBJ2-7, with TRBD1 matching over 10 bases. The CDR3 sequence is 14 residues long. Germline V lookup: CDR1 KGHSH, CDR2 LQKENI. V was clipped by 6 bases and J by 4 bases; unmatched bases: 6. The CDR3 reads CASSDQGQGYEQYF. As DNA, the CDR3 is TGTGCCAGCTCCGACCAGGGACAGGGGTACGAGCAGTACTTC.

The chain links TRBV19 to TRBJ2-6, with 8 nucleotides matching TRBD2. Per germline, CDR1 LNHDA and CDR2 SQIVND (reference sequence). V lost 4 bases, J lost 3 bases, and 11 bases stayed unmatched. This CDR3 is 18 amino acids long. The CDR3 DNA reads TGTGCCAGTAGTAGAGTAGCAGCGGGAGCAGGTGGGGCCAACGTCCTGACTTTC. This translates into CASSRVAAGAGGANVLTF. Full variable domain (missing parts from reference TRBV19 and TRBJ2-6): DGGITQSPKYLFRKEGQNVTLSCEQNLNHDAMYWYRQDPGQGLRLIYYSQIVNDFQKGDIAEGYSVSREKKESFPLTVTSAQKNPTAFYLCASSRVAAGAGGANVLTFGAGSRLTVL.

The genes are TRBV2 and TRBJ1-6; 10 bases align to TRBD1. Germline CDR1 is SNHLY and CDR2 is FYNNEI. The CDR3 runs to 15 residues. Trimming cost V 5 bases and J 6 bases; bases outside gene matches: 4. The CDR3: CASSMTGGGNSPLHF. The CDR3 DNA reads TGTGCCAGCAGTATGACAGGGGGCGGTAATTCACCCCTCCACTTT.

The chain carries TRBV4-1 and TRBJ2-2; 8 bases line up with TRBD2. There are 17 residues in the CDR3. Germline loops: CDR1 MGHRA, CDR2 YSYEKL. V was clipped by 1 base and J by 4 bases; unmatched bases: 8. The CDR3 DNA is TGCGCCAGCAGCCAAGTCGTAACTAGCGGACGCACCGGGGAGCTGTTTTTT. It translates to CASSQVVTSGRTGELFF.

The chain carries TRBV5-1 and TRBJ2-5, with 11 nucleotides matching TRBD2. Germline CDR1 is SGHRS and CDR2 is YFSETQ. The CDR3 has 17 residues. The junction had 7 bases not matched to a gene; V was cut back by 1 base and J by 2 bases. The CDR3 here is CASSLSLAGGPQETQYF. The CDR3 region has the DNA TGCGCCAGCAGCTTGTCGCTAGCGGGAGGCCCTCAAGAGACCCAGTACTTC.

V gene TRBV5-1 combines with J gene TRBJ1-6; tentatively, D is TRBD1 (6 bases). The CDR3 is made up of 15 amino acids. Trimming cost V 4 bases and J 6 bases, with 14 bases left between them. Per the germline V gene, CDR1 is SGHRS and CDR2 is YFSETQ. The CDR3 loop is CASSPDLGANSPLHF. The DNA for the CDR3 is TGCGCCAGCAGCCCCGACTTGGGGGCTAATTCACCCCTCCACTTT.

This chain links TRBV28 with TRBJ1-3; D is uncertain. There are 12 residues in the CDR3. Per the germline V gene, CDR1 is MDHEN and CDR2 is SYDVKM. Trimming removed 6 bases at V and 0 bases at J, with 3 bases between. The CDR3 loop is CASRASGNTIYF. CDR3 nucleotide sequence: TGTGCCAGCAGGGCCTCTGGAAACACCATATATTTT.